This TCR beta chain was sequenced in a study of blood T cell repertoires in COVID-19. This clone was recorded a few times. Libraries were prepared by immunoSEQ multiplex PCR; TCRdb keeps only in-frame clonotypes and omits some of them. The profile covers over 150,000 clones, with approximately 86% appearing a single time and about 9.7% taken by the ten largest. J lost 8 bases, V lost 10 bases, and 4 bases had no gene match. The CDR3 has 11 residues. The sequence was collected from a man aged 50 to 59 with active or convalescent COVID-19. Sequencing was performed on peripheral blood. The V and J genes are TRBV12-3 or TRBV12-4 and TRBJ2-3; TRBD1 matches at 9 bases. CDR3 amino acids: CAILDRGTQYF. In DNA, the CDR3 is TGTGCCATTTTGGACAGGGGTACGCAGTATTTT.